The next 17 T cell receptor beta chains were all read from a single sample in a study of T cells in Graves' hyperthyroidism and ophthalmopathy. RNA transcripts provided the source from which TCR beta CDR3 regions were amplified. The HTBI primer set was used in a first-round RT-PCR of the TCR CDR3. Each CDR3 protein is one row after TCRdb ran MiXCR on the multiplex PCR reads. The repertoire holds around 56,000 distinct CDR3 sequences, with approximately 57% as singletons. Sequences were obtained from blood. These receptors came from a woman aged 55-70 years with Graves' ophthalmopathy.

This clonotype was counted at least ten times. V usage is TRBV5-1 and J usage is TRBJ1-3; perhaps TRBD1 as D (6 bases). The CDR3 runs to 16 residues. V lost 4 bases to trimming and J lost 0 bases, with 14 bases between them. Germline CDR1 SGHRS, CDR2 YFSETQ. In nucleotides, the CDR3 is TGCGCCAGCAGCCCTAAGACAGGTAGCTCTGGAAACACCATATATTTT. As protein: CASSPKTGSSGNTIYF.

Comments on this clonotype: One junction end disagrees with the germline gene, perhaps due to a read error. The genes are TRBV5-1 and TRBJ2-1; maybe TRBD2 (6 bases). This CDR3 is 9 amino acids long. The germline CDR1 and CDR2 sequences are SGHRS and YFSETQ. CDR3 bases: TGCGCCAGCAGCTTGGGACTAGGCTTC. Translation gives CASSLGLGF.

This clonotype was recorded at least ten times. The CDR3 sequence is CATRLAGGTDTQYF. DNA for the CDR3: TGTGCCACTCGACTAGCGGGAGGCACAGATACGCAGTATTTT. The chain carries TRBV19 and TRBJ2-3; 12 nucleotides line up with TRBD2. There are 14 residues in the CDR3. In germline, CDR1 is LNHDA, CDR2 SQIVND (reference sequence). V lost 10 bases and J lost 1; bases outside the gene matches: 3.

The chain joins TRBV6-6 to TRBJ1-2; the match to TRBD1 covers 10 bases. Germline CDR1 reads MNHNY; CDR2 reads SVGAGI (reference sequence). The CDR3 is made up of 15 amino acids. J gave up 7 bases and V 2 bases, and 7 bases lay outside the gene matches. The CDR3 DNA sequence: TGTGCCAGCAGTTACCGAGCCGGGACAGGGGTTGGCTACACCTTC. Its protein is CASSYRAGTGVGYTF.

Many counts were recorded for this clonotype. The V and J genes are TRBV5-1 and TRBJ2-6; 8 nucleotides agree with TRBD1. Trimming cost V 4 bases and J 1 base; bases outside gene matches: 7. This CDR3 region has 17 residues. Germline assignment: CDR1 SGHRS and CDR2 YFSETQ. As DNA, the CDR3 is TGCGCCAGCAGCGTCGGGACAGGAGTGTCTGGGGCCAACGTCCTGACTTTC. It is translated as CASSVGTGVSGANVLTF.

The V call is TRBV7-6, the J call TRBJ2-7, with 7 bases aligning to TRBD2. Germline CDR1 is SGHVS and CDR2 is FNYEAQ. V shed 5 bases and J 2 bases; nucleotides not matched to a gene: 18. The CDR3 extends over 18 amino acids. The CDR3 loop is CASSQLGGVGGNTYEQYF. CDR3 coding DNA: TGTGCCAGCAGCCAGCTGGGGGGGGTCGGAGGAAACACCTACGAGCAGTACTTC.

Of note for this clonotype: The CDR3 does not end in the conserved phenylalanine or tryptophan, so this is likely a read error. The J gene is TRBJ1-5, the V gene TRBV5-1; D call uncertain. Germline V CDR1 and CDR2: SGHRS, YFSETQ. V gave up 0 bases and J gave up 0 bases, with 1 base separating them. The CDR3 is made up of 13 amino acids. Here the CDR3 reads CASSLGSNQPQHL. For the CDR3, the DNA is TGCGCCAGCAGCTTGGGTAGCAATCAGCCCCAGCATCTT.

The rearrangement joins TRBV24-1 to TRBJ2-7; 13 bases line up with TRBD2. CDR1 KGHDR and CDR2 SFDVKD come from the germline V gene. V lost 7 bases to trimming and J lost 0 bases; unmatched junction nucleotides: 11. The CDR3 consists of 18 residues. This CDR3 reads CATSPGGLAGQSSYEQYF. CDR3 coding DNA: TGTGCCACCAGCCCAGGGGGACTAGCGGGACAAAGCTCCTACGAGCAGTACTTC.

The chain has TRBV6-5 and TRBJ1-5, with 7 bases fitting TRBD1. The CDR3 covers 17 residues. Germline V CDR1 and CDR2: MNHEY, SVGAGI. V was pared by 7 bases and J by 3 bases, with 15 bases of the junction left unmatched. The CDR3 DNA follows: TGTGCCAGCAATCAACCAGGGGGGACTGACCTCAATCAGCCCCAGCATTTT. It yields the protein CASNQPGGTDLNQPQHF.

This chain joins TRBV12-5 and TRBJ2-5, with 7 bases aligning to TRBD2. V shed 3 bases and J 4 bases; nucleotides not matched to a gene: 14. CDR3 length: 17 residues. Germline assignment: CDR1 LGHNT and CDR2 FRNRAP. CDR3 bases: TGTGCTAGTGGTTTAAACGGGAACACCGGGGAGGGAGAGACCCAGTACTTC. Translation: CASGLNGNTGEGETQYF.

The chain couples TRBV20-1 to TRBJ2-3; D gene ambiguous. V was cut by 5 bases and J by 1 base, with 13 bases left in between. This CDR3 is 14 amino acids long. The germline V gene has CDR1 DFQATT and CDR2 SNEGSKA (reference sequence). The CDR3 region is CSAAAQRGTDTQYF. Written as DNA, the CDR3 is TGCAGTGCTGCTGCCCAGCGTGGCACAGATACGCAGTATTTT.

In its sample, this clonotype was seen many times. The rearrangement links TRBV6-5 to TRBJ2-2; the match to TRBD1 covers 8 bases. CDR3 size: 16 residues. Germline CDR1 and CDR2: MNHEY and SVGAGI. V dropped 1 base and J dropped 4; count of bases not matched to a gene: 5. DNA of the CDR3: TGTGCCAGCAGTTACTGGACAGGGCTTATCACCGGGGAGCTGTTTTTT. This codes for CASSYWTGLITGELFF.

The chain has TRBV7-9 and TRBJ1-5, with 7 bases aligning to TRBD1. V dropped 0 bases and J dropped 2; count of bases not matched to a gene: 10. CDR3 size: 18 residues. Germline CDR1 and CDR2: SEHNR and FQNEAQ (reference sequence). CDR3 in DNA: TGTGCCAGCAGCTTAGCCCAGGGGGGGGGGCTGGGCAATCAGCCCCAGCATTTT. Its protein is CASSLAQGGGLGNQPQHF.

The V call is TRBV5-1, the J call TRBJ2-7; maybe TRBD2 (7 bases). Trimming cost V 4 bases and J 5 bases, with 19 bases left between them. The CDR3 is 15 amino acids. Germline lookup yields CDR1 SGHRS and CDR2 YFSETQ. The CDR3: CASSVLGGGPHEQYF. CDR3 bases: TGCGCCAGCAGCGTATTAGGGGGGGGGCCCCACGAGCAGTACTTC.

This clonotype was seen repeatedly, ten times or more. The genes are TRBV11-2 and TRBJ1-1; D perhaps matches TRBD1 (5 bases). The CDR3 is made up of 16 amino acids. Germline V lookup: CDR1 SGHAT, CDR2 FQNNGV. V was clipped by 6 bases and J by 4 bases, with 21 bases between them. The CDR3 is CASRQGRGARSTEAFF. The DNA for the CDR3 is TGTGCCAGCAGGCAAGGGAGGGGCGCAAGAAGCACTGAAGCTTTCTTT.

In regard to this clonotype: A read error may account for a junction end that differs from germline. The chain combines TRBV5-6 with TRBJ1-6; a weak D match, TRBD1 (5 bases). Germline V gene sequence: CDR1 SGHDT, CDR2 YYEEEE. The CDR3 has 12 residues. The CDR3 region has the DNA TGTGCCAGCAGCTTTTACGGGGGACCCCTCTACTTT. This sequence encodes CASSFYGGPLYF.

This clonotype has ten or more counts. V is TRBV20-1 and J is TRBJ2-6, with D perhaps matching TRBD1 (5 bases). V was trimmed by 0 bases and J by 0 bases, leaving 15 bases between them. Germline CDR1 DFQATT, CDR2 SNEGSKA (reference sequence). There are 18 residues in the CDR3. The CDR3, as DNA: TGCAGTGCTAGAGAAGTGTCCGGACACCGCTCTGGGGCCAACGTCCTGACTTTC. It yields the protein CSAREVSGHRSGANVLTF.